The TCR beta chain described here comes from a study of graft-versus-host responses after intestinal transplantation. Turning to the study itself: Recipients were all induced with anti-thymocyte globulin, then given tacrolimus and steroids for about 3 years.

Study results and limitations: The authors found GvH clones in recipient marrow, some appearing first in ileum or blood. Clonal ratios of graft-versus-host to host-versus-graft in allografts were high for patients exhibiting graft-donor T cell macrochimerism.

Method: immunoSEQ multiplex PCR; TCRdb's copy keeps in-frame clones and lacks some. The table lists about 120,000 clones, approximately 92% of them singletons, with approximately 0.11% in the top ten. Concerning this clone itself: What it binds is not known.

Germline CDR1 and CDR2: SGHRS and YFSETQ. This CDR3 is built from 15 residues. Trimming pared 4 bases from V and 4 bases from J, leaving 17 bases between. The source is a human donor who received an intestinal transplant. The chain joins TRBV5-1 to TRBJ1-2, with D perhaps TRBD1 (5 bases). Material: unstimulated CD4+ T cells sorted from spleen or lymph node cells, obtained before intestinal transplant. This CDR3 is CASSPGFRSAYGYTF. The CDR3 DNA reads TGCGCCAGCAGCCCAGGGTTCCGATCTGCCTATGGCTACACCTTC.